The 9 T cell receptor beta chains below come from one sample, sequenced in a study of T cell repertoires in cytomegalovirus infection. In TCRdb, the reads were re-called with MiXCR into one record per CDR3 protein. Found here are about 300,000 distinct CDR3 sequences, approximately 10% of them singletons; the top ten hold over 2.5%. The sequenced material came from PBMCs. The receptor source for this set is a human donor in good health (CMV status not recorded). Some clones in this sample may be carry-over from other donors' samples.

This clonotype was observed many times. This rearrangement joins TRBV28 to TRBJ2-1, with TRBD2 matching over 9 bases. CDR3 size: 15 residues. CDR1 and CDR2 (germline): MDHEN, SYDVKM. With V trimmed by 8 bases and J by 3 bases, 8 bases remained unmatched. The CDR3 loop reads CASLSASGVYNEQFF. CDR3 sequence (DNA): TGTGCCAGCCTTAGCGCTAGCGGGGTCTACAATGAGCAGTTCTTC.

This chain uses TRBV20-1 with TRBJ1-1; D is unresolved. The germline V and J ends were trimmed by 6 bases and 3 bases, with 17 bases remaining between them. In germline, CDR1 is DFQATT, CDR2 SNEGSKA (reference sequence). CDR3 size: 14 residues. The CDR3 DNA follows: TGCAGTGCGACTCCCCCACAGCACTACACTGAAGCTTTCTTT. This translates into CSATPPQHYTEAFF.

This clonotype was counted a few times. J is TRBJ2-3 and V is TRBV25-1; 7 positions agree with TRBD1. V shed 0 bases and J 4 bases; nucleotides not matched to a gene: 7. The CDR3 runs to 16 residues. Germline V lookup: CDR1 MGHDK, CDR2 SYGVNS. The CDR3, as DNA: TGTGCCAGCAGTGAATATGCAGGGGGTCTCTCAGATACGCAGTATTTT. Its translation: CASSEYAGGLSDTQYF. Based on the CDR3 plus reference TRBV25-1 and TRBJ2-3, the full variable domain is EADIYQTPRYLVIGTGKKITLECSQTMGHDKMYWYQQDPGMELHLIHYSYGVNSTEKGDLSSESTVSRIRTEHFPLTLESARPSHTSQYLCASSEYAGGLSDTQYFGPGTRLTVL.

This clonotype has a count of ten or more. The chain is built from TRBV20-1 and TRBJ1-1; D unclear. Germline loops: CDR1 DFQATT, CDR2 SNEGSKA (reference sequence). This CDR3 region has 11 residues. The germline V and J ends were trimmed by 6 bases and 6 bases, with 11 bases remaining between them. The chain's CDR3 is CSASRGPEAFF. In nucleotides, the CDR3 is TGCAGTGCCAGTAGAGGTCCTGAAGCTTTCTTT.

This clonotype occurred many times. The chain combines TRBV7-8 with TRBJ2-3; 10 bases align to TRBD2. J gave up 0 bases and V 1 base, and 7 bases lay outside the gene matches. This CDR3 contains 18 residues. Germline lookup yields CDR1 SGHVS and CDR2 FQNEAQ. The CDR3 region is CASSLGSSGGPSTDTQYF. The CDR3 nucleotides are TGTGCCAGCAGCTTAGGGTCTAGCGGGGGACCTAGCACAGATACGCAGTATTTT.

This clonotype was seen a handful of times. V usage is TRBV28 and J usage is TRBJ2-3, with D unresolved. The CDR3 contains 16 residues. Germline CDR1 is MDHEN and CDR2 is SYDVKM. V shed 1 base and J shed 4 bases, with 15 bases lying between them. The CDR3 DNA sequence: TGTGCCAGCAGTTTATCCCGACTCGGAAGTTCAGATACGCAGTATTTT. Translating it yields CASSLSRLGSSDTQYF. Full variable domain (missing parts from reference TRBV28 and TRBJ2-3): DVKVTQSSRYLVKRTGEKVFLECVQDMDHENMFWYRQDPGLGLRLIYFSYDVKMKEKGDIPEGYSVSREKKERFSLILESASTNQTSMYLCASSLSRLGSSDTQYFGPGTRLTVL.

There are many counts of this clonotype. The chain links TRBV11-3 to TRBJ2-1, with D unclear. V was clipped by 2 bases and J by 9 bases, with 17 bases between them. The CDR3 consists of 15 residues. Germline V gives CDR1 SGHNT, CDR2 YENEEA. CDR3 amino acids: CASSLRPMAAGEQFF. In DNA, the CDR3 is TGTGCCAGCAGCTTACGTCCCATGGCAGCAGGTGAGCAGTTCTTC.

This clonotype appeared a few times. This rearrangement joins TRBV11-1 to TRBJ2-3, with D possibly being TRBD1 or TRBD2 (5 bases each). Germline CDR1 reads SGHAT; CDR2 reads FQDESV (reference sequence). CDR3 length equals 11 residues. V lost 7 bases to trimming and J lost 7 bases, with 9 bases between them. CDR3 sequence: CASMRGNTQYF. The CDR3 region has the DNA TGTGCCAGCATGAGGGGAAATACGCAGTATTTT.

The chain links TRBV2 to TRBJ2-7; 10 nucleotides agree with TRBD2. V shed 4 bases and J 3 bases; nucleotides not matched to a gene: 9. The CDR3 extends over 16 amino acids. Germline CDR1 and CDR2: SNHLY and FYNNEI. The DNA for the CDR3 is TGTGCCAGCAGTGGCCGCCTAGCGGGGGAACTCTACGAGCAGTACGTC. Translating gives CASSGRLAGELYEQYV.